This passage covers 14 T cell receptor beta chains from one sample sequenced in a study of T cells expressing NK-cell markers (dated by TCRdb to about 2020). The library relied on 5' RACE. The sequencer listed for this sample is Illumina HiSeq 2000. TCRdb reprocessed the reads and lists each CDR3 protein sequence as a single entry, with no DNA. The table for this sample records under 35,000 distinct CDR3 sequences. The ten largest clones add up to approximately 60% of the sample. The sequenced sample consisted of blood T cells: a sorted CD56 or NKG2C T cell subset, CD4+ or CD8+ T cells, or bulk PBMC T cells (not recorded which). The receptors shown here come from a woman between 18 and 70 years old in good health.

The chain has TRBV10-2 and TRBJ2-1; TCRdb names TRBD2, which stays unverified in the absence of DNA. CDR3 length: 15 amino acids. Germline CDR1 reads WSHSY; CDR2 reads SAAADI. This chain's CDR3 is CASQLASGRVNEQFF.

This chain links TRBV4-1 with TRBJ1-1; TCRdb names TRBD1, which stays unverified in the absence of DNA. CDR3 size: 15 residues. The germline V gene has CDR1 MGHRA and CDR2 YSYEKL. The CDR3 sequence: CASSRRGEGSTEAFF.

The rearrangement uses TRBV5-1 and TRBJ2-4; as DNA is missing, the TRBD2 call by TCRdb cannot be tested. The germline V gene has CDR1 SGHRS and CDR2 YFSETQ. The CDR3 extends over 19 amino acids. The CDR3: CASSSNPGLAGGGKNIQYF.

The CDR3: CASSLDPGGEQYF. The V gene is TRBV11-2, the J gene TRBJ2-7; the TRBD1 assignment by TCRdb is unverifiable without DNA. The CDR3 length is 13 residues. Germline-derived CDR1 and CDR2 are SGHAT and FQNNGV. The whole variable domain, filled in from reference TRBV11-2 and TRBJ2-7, reads EAGVAQSPRYKIIEKRQSVAFWCNPISGHATLYWYQQILGQGPKLLIQFQNNGVVDDSQLPKDRFSAERLKGVDSTLKIQPAKLEDSAVYLCASSLDPGGEQYFGPGTRLTVT.

CDR3 amino acids: CSVESPGLAGYEQYF. The chain joins TRBV29-1 to TRBJ2-7; there is no DNA to check the TCRdb D call of TRBD2. This CDR3 contains 15 residues. CDR1 is SQVTM and CDR2 is ANQGSEA in the germline V gene.

This chain links TRBV7-8 with TRBJ1-5. This CDR3 has 12 amino acids. CDR1 SGHVS and CDR2 FQNEAQ come from the germline V gene. CDR3: CASSEVNQPQHF.

The J gene is TRBJ2-7, the V gene TRBV7-9. Germline V gives CDR1 SEHNR, CDR2 FQNEAQ (reference sequence). This CDR3 comprises 15 residues. The CDR3: CASSLGTGLWDEQYF.

V and J are TRBV9 and TRBJ1-5. The CDR3 covers 14 residues. Germline V lookup: CDR1 SGDLS, CDR2 YYNGEE. The CDR3 loop reads CASSDDNSNQPQHF. Using reference TRBV9 and TRBJ1-5 for the parts outside the CDR3, the full variable domain is DSGVTQTPKHLITATGQRVTLRCSPRSGDLSVYWYQQSLDQGLQFLIQYYNGEERAKGNILERFSAQQFPDLHSELNLSSLELGDSALYFCASSDDNSNQPQHFGDGTRLSIL.

The chain is built from TRBV7-2 and TRBJ2-5; TCRdb reports TRBD1, a call that lacks DNA to check it against. The germline V gene encodes CDR1 SGHTA and CDR2 FQGNSA. The CDR3 has 15 amino acids. The CDR3 here is CASSLAGTEQETQYF. The full variable domain, its missing parts supplied by reference TRBV7-2 and TRBJ2-5, is GAGVSQSPSNKVTEKGKDVELRCDPISGHTALYWYRQSLGQGLEFLIYFQGNSAPDKSGLPSDRFSAERTGGSVSTLTIQRTQQEDSAVYLCASSLAGTEQETQYFGPGTRLLVL.

By frequency, this clonotype registers medium-sized. The V gene is TRBV20-1, the J gene TRBJ2-5; TCRdb proposes TRBD2, but this gene call is untestable without DNA. Germline-derived CDR1 and CDR2 are DFQATT and SNEGSKA (reference sequence). This CDR3 contains 14 residues. This CDR3 is CSARTGGPEETQYF.

The rearrangement uses TRBV29-1 and TRBJ2-7; TCRdb's assignment of TRBD2 cannot be checked, as there is no DNA. Germline CDR1 is SQVTM and CDR2 is ANQGSEA. This CDR3 contains 13 residues. The CDR3 loop is CSVLTGGTLEQYF.

This chain uses TRBV10-3 with TRBJ2-7. From germline, CDR1 is ENHRY and CDR2 SYGVKD. This CDR3 spans 13 amino acids. This chain's CDR3 is CAISRDATYEQYF.

The genes are TRBV7-9 and TRBJ1-4; TCRdb's D call, TRBD1, is unchecked because there is no DNA. The CDR3 spans 16 residues. Germline lookup yields CDR1 SEHNR and CDR2 FQNEAQ (reference sequence). CDR3 in amino acids: CASSSVGGQENEKLFF. Based on the CDR3 plus reference TRBV7-9 and TRBJ1-4, the full variable domain is DTGVSQNPRHKITKRGQNVTFRCDPISEHNRLYWYRQTLGQGPEFLTYFQNEAQLEKSRLLSDRFSAERPKGSFSTLEIQRTEQGDSAMYLCASSSVGGQENEKLFFGSGTQLSVL.

The rearrangement joins TRBV27 to TRBJ2-2; TCRdb lists TRBD2, though no DNA is available to test this call. From germline, CDR1 is MNHEY and CDR2 SMNVEV (reference sequence). This CDR3 comprises 14 residues. The CDR3 protein is CASSLPTRDWELFF.